The clone carrying this T cell receptor beta chain was seen a few times. The antigen remains undetermined. Using RNA transcripts as the source, TCR beta CDR3 regions were amplified. First-round RT-PCR targeting the TCR CDR3 was performed with the HTBI primer set. TCRdb fed the multiplex PCR reads into MiXCR, producing one record per CDR3 protein. Of approximately 400,000 distinct CDR3 sequences in the sample, around 14% were seen once. The record originates from a study of T cells in Graves' hyperthyroidism and ophthalmopathy. Study-wide results and caveats: A model using 13 V-J features told ophthalmopathy apart from stable hyperthyroidism.

Diagnostic assessment was based on clinical symptoms, serum thyroxine and TRAb, thyroid ultrasound and orbital computed tomography. The clonotype comes from a woman under 30 with Graves' hyperthyroidism. The material sequenced was blood.

CDR3 loop: CASSQEGYAYEQYF. The CDR3 coding sequence is TGTGCCAGCAGCCAAGAAGGCTATGCCTACGAGCAGTACTTC. This chain joins TRBV4-2 and TRBJ2-7, with unresolved D. CDR3 length equals 14 residues. V was cut by 0 bases and J by 2 bases, with 8 bases left in between. CDR1 is LGHNA, CDR2 YNFKEQ, per germline.